This TCR beta chain was profiled in a study of radiation and T cells in renal cell carcinoma. Study findings and constraints: In blood, top tumor clones expanded by 2 weeks, shrinking by 4. Pretreatment tumor biopsies were lacking, so baseline clonotypes are unknown.

TCRdb keeps only in-frame clones here, not all; method: immunoSEQ multiplex PCR. The data contain fewer than 200,000 clones, roughly nine tenths of them singletons. Time point noted: blood 4 weeks post-SBRT, at nephrectomy. As to treatment: 15 Gy SBRT to primary tumor, nephrectomy 4 weeks later. The patient's renal cell carcinoma had clear cell pathology. To note about this clone: What it recognizes is unknown.

The trim removed 7 bases at V and 2 bases at J, leaving 2 bases unmatched. Germline V lookup: CDR1 SQVTM, CDR2 ANQGSEA. The CDR3 is 13 amino acids. The clonotype comes from a woman between 45 and 65 years old with renal cell carcinoma. The V and J genes are TRBV29-1 and TRBJ1-2; 12 bases line up with TRBD1. Sequenced material: blood, taken from a patient whose treatment included radiotherapy and nephrectomy. The CDR3 sequence is CSGGTGGNYGYTF. The CDR3 DNA is TGCAGCGGCGGGACAGGGGGCAACTATGGCTACACCTTC.